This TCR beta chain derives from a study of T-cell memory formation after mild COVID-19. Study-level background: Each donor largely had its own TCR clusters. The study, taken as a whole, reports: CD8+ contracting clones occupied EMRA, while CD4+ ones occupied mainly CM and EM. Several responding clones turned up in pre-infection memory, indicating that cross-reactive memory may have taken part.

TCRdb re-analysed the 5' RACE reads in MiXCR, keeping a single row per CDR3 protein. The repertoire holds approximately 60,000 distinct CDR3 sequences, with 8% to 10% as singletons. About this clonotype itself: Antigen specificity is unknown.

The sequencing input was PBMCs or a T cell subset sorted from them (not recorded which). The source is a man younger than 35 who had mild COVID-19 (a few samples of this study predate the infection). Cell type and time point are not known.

The CDR3 loop is CASSDGGWTEAFF. CDR3 in DNA: TGTGCCAGCAGCGACGGGGGTTGGACTGAAGCTTTCTTT. The chain employs TRBV9 and TRBJ1-1, with TRBD1 as a possible D gene (5 bases). The length of the CDR3 is 13 residues. From germline, CDR1 is SGDLS and CDR2 YYNGEE. V was cut by 3 bases and J by 5 bases, with 11 bases left in between. The full variable domain, rest sourced from reference TRBV9 and TRBJ1-1, is DSGVTQTPKHLITATGQRVTLRCSPRSGDLSVYWYQQSLDQGLQFLIQYYNGEERAKGNILERFSAQQFPDLHSELNLSSLELGDSALYFCASSDGGWTEAFFGQGTRLTVV.